What follows are 27 T cell receptor beta chains derived from one specimen sequenced in a study of human T cells and chemical hapten exposure. MiXCR, applied by TCRdb to the RACE reads, yields one record per CDR3 protein. Among 80,000 to 100,000 distinct CDR3 sequences, roughly an eighth were seen once, and the ten largest hold 2% to 2.5%. The time point here: patch test 1, 2 weeks after DPC sensitization. Described treatment: therapeutic diphenylcyclopropenone sensitization with weekly scalp DPC. Here the sequenced sample was whole blood, taken in connection with sensitization to the hapten diphenylcyclopropenone (DPC). The origin of the receptors is a middle-aged woman with alopecia areata. Some clones in this sample may be carry-over from other donors' samples.

The V call is TRBV7-2, the J call TRBJ2-3, with 9 bases aligning to TRBD2. The V gene's germline CDR1 is SGHTA and CDR2 FQGNSA. This CDR3 region has 16 residues. J was trimmed by 4 bases and V by 5 bases; bases with no gene match: 10. DNA of the CDR3: TGTGCCAGCAGCCGCCGGACTAGCGTGTCTTCAGATACGCAGTATTTT. Protein sequence: CASSRRTSVSSDTQYF.

This chain joins TRBV27 and TRBJ2-2; 14 bases map to TRBD2. CDR3 size: 21 residues. The junction had 15 bases not matched to a gene; V was cut back by 4 bases and J by 2 bases. The V gene's germline CDR1 is MNHEY and CDR2 SMNVEV (reference sequence). CDR3 sequence: CASSSGLAGGSNHFNTGELFF. The CDR3 nucleotides read TGTGCCAGCAGTTCCGGACTAGCGGGAGGATCAAACCACTTTAACACCGGGGAGCTGTTTTTT.

This clonotype has only a few counts. This chain joins TRBV20-1 and TRBJ1-1; 7 bases line up with TRBD1. Trimming at V came to 4 bases and at J to 4 bases, leaving 9 bases not matched to a gene. The CDR3 is made up of 14 amino acids. Germline assignment: CDR1 DFQATT and CDR2 SNEGSKA (reference sequence). The DNA of the CDR3 is TGCAGTGCTACCGAAGGGGGCGCAGGCACTGAAGCTTTCTTT. Translation gives CSATEGGAGTEAFF.

This clonotype was seen only a few times. The chain recombines TRBV10-3 with TRBJ2-1; the match to TRBD1 covers 10 bases. This CDR3 has 15 residues. Germline V gene data show CDR1 as ENHRY and CDR2 as SYGVKD. V shed 7 bases and J 4 bases; nucleotides not matched to a gene: 7. Written as DNA, the CDR3 is TGTGCCATCAAAACGACAGGGGGCGGTTACAATGAGCAGTTCTTC. The encoded protein is CAIKTTGGGYNEQFF.

The chain is built from TRBV7-2 and TRBJ1-3; no clear D gene. The CDR3 has 17 amino acids. Germline values: CDR1 SGHTA, CDR2 FQGNSA. The ends were cut back, 0 bases at V and 0 bases at J, with 12 bases in the middle. CDR3 in amino acids: CASSLAMPGLSGNTIYF. CDR3 in DNA: TGTGCCAGCAGCTTAGCGATGCCGGGCCTCTCTGGAAACACCATATATTTT.

This clonotype is categorized as medium-sized. As DNA, the CDR3 is TGTGCCAGCAGCCAAGTGGACAGCAATCAGCCCCAGCATTTT. The encoded protein is CASSQVDSNQPQHF. The V gene is TRBV4-2, the J gene TRBJ1-5, with D unresolved. This CDR3 has 14 residues. Per the germline V gene, CDR1 is LGHNA and CDR2 is YNFKEQ. V was clipped by 1 base and J by 1 base, with 5 bases between them.

Ten or more counts support this clonotype. The chain carries TRBV6-5 and TRBJ1-6; D is uncertain. The V end lost 0 bases, the J end lost 7 bases, and 4 bases lay between the germline ends. The CDR3 has 13 residues. Germline V lookup: CDR1 MNHEY, CDR2 SVGAGI. The CDR3 DNA follows: TGTGCCAGCAGTTACTCAGGGAATTCACCCCTCCACTTT. It yields the protein CASSYSGNSPLHF.

This clonotype showed up just a few times. The V gene is TRBV28, the J gene TRBJ2-7; D is unclear. The CDR3 runs 14 residues. Trimming removed 1 base from V and 3 bases from J, with 10 bases in between. The germline V gene encodes CDR1 MDHEN and CDR2 SYDVKM. CDR3 in DNA: TGTGCCAGCAGTTTATCGGCCAGGAACTACGAGCAGTACTTC. Protein sequence: CASSLSARNYEQYF.

A note on this clonotype: This may arise from a read error, as a much more abundant clone is one base away. The gene calls are TRBV15 and TRBJ2-1; D may correspond to TRBD1 or TRBD2 (6 bases each). The CDR3 covers 17 residues. Per the germline V gene, CDR1 is LNHNV and CDR2 is YYDKDF (reference sequence). The CDR3 reads CTTSRAPGASLDNEQFF. DNA for the CDR3: TGTACCACCAGCAGAGCCCCGGGGGCTAGCTTAGACAATGAGCAGTTCTTC.

As regards this clonotype: A read error may produce the germline difference seen at one junction end. This chain joins TRBV27 and TRBJ2-7; D is ambiguous. The CDR3 has 13 amino acids. CDR1 is MNHEY, CDR2 SMNVEV, per germline (reference sequence). DNA of the CDR3: TGTGCCAGCAGTTACGGTACCTCCCACGAGCAGTACTTC. Translation gives CASSYGTSHEQYF.

This clonotype was recorded a few times. In nucleotides, the CDR3 is TGTGCCAGCAGAACTCTGACAGTGGGTCCCCCCAATCAGCCCCAGCATTTT. Translation gives CASRTLTVGPPNQPQHF. The chain links TRBV28 to TRBJ1-5; perhaps TRBD1 as D (5 bases). Germline V gene sequence: CDR1 MDHEN, CDR2 SYDVKM. This CDR3 comprises 17 residues. Trimming took 6 bases from V and 3 from J, leaving 21 bases between them.

In this sample, this clonotype turned up many times. This chain links TRBV9 with TRBJ2-3; D is uncertain. CDR3 length: 14 amino acids. Germline V gene data show CDR1 as SGDLS and CDR2 as YYNGEE. Trimming took 4 bases from V and 4 from J, leaving 13 bases between them. CDR3 sequence: CASSLTRIPDTQYF. The CDR3 nucleotides are TGTGCCAGCAGCTTAACACGGATCCCAGATACGCAGTATTTT.

This clonotype was observed many times. The CDR3 nucleotides read TGCAGTGCTAGGGCTCTCGGGCCCAGCACAGATACGCAGTATTTT. It yields the protein CSARALGPSTDTQYF. The chain has TRBV20-1 and TRBJ2-3; D remains ambiguous. The CDR3 has 15 residues. With 3 bases removed from V and 0 bases from J, the gap between germline ends came to 13 bases. Germline CDR1 and CDR2: DFQATT and SNEGSKA (reference sequence).

The gene calls are TRBV7-3 and TRBJ2-7; TRBD1 aligns across 7 bases. Trimming removed 5 bases from V and 3 bases from J; junction bases left unmatched: 22. The CDR3 has 19 amino acids. The V gene's germline CDR1 is SGHTA and CDR2 FQGTGA. The CDR3 region has the DNA TGTGCCAGCAGCCACCCGGGACAGTGGACTCTACCCGCCCACTACGAGCAGTACTTC. This sequence encodes CASSHPGQWTLPAHYEQYF.

The rearrangement joins TRBV7-2 to TRBJ2-7, with unresolved D. This CDR3 comprises 14 residues. V was clipped by 2 bases and J by 6 bases, with 14 bases between them. Germline V lookup: CDR1 SGHTA, CDR2 FQGNSA. Here the CDR3 reads CASSLLGIGFEQYF. In DNA form, the CDR3 reads TGTGCCAGCAGCTTATTGGGGATCGGTTTCGAGCAGTACTTC.

This clonotype was counted many times. The chain is built from TRBV6-6 and TRBJ2-3; D call uncertain. Trimming shortened V by 0 bases and J by 2 bases, and 6 bases separated the two germline ends. The germline V gene has CDR1 MNHNY and CDR2 SVGAGI (reference sequence). This CDR3 contains 14 residues. CDR3 sequence reads: CASSYSVSTDTQYF. DNA of the CDR3: TGTGCCAGCAGTTACTCAGTTTCCACAGATACGCAGTATTTT.

The chain has TRBV10-2 and TRBJ2-7, with 7 positions matching TRBD2. The CDR3 contains 15 residues. The ends lost 6 bases at V and 0 bases at J; junction bases unmatched: 8. The germline gives CDR1 WSHSY, CDR2 SAAADI. The CDR3 sequence is CASRSGGRFSYEQYF. CDR3 nucleotide sequence: TGCGCCAGCAGGTCAGGCGGGAGATTCTCCTACGAGCAGTACTTC.

The chain combines TRBV5-1 with TRBJ1-1; D is undetermined. This CDR3 is built from 15 residues. Trimming cost V 2 bases and J 0 bases, with 11 bases left between them. Germline V gene sequence: CDR1 SGHRS, CDR2 YFSETQ. The CDR3 sequence is CASSFTVFMNTEAFF. The CDR3 DNA follows: TGCGCCAGCAGCTTTACAGTTTTCATGAACACTGAAGCTTTCTTT.

There are a few counts of this clonotype. The V call is TRBV28, the J call TRBJ2-1; no definite D call. The CDR3 has 15 amino acids. V gave up 6 bases and J gave up 2 bases, with 14 bases separating them. Germline V CDR1 and CDR2: MDHEN, SYDVKM. CDR3 protein: CASSRWDLTYNEQFF. As DNA, the CDR3 is TGTGCCAGCAGCCGGTGGGATCTTACCTACAATGAGCAGTTCTTC.

The rearrangement uses TRBV4-1 and TRBJ2-1; D is possibly TRBD2 (6 bases). Germline V gene sequence: CDR1 MGHRA, CDR2 YSYEKL. CDR3 length equals 15 residues. Trimming stripped 0 bases from V and 4 bases from J, with 10 bases between. CDR3 protein: CASSQDSSGYNEQFF. For the CDR3, the DNA is TGCGCCAGCAGCCAAGATTCAAGCGGGTACAATGAGCAGTTCTTC.

The chain couples TRBV29-1 to TRBJ2-1; D may correspond to TRBD1 or TRBD2 (6 bases each). The length of the CDR3 is 12 residues. V lost 4 bases and J lost 4, with 8 bases in between. Germline-derived CDR1 and CDR2 are SQVTM and ANQGSEA. The CDR3 coding sequence is TGCAGCGTTGTAGGGGGGTACAATGAGCAGTTCTTC. Translating gives CSVVGGYNEQFF.

This clonotype has just a few counts. The V gene is TRBV5-1, the J gene TRBJ1-1; D gene unclear. V was cut by 2 bases and J by 3 bases, with 11 bases left in between. Germline values: CDR1 SGHRS, CDR2 YFSETQ. There are 14 residues in the CDR3. The CDR3 DNA follows: TGCGCCAGCAGCTTTACCAGGACGGACACTGAAGCTTTCTTT. Translating it yields CASSFTRTDTEAFF. The full variable domain, with the rest looked up from reference TRBV5-1 and TRBJ1-1, is KAGVTQTPRYLIKTRGQQVTLSCSPISGHRSVSWYQQTPGQGLQFLFEYFSETQRNKGNFPGRFSGRQFSNSRSEMNVSTLELGDSALYLCASSFTRTDTEAFFGQGTRLTVV.

Details on this clonotype: A read error may account for a junction end that differs from germline. The chain employs TRBV28 and TRBJ1-5; tentatively, D is TRBD1 (6 bases). This CDR3 comprises 15 residues. Germline loops: CDR1 MDHEN, CDR2 SYDVKM. CDR3 residues: CTSSSLRGSNQPQHF. DNA of the CDR3: TGTACCAGCAGTTCCCTCAGGGGTAGCAATCAGCCCCAGCATTTT. The variable domain in full, completed from reference TRBV28 and TRBJ1-5, reads DVKVTQSSRYLVKRTGEKVFLECVQDMDHENMFWYRQDPGLGLRLIYFSYDVKMKEKGDIPEGYSVSREKKERFSLILESASTNQTSMYLCTSSSLRGSNQPQHFGDGTRLSIL.

The V gene is TRBV27, the J gene TRBJ1-3, with TRBD1 matching over 7 bases. V lost 5 bases and J lost 4; bases outside the gene matches: 11. The CDR3 extends over 16 amino acids. Germline loops: CDR1 MNHEY, CDR2 SMNVEV (reference sequence). The CDR3 coding sequence is TGTGCCAGCAGTCCTAGCGCCGGGACAGCAGGAAACACCATATATTTT. This translates into CASSPSAGTAGNTIYF.

The table lists this clonotype with a few counts. This rearrangement joins TRBV6-1 to TRBJ2-1, with 14 bases matching TRBD2. Germline loops: CDR1 MNHNS, CDR2 SASEGT. This CDR3 contains 15 residues. Losses at the gene ends were 6 bases for V and 5 bases for J; bases not matched to a gene: 3. CDR3 protein: CASSPGLAGDNEQFF. The CDR3 DNA reads as TGTGCCAGCAGCCCGGGACTAGCGGGAGACAATGAGCAGTTCTTC.

This clonotype was seen a handful of times. The V and J genes are TRBV11-2 and TRBJ2-4; D call uncertain. V gave up 4 bases and J gave up 7 bases, with 5 bases separating them. Germline V CDR1 and CDR2: SGHAT, FQNNGV. CDR3 length: 11 amino acids. DNA for the CDR3: TGTGCCAGCAGCTCTGGGAACATTCAGTACTTC. Its translation is CASSSGNIQYF. Full variable domain (remainder filled in from reference TRBV11-2 and TRBJ2-4): EAGVAQSPRYKIIEKRQSVAFWCNPISGHATLYWYQQILGQGPKLLIQFQNNGVVDDSQLPKDRFSAERLKGVDSTLKIQPAKLEDSAVYLCASSSGNIQYFGAGTRLSVL.

This clonotype was observed at least ten times. The chain links TRBV12-3 or TRBV12-4 to TRBJ1-1, with D unclear. V was pared by 1 base and J by 1 base, with 7 bases between. The CDR3 has 14 residues. The CDR3 region is CASSLGVRNTEAFF. The CDR3 DNA follows: TGTGCCAGCAGTTTAGGCGTCAGGAACACTGAAGCTTTCTTT.